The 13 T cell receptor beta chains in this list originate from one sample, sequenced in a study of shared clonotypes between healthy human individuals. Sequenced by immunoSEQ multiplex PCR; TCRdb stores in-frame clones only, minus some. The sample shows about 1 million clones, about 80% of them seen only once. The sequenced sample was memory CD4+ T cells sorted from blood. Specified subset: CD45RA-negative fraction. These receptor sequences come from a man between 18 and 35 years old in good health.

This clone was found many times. The CDR3 is CASSLKRTSEYEQYF. CDR3 nucleotide sequence: TGTGCCAGCAGCCTTAAGCGGACTAGCGAGTACGAGCAGTACTTC. This chain joins TRBV6-5 and TRBJ2-7; 9 nucleotides match TRBD2. Germline assignment: CDR1 MNHEY and CDR2 SVGAGI. The CDR3 length is 15 residues. V trimming: 6 bases; J trimming: 4 bases; junction bases outside the gene matches: 10.

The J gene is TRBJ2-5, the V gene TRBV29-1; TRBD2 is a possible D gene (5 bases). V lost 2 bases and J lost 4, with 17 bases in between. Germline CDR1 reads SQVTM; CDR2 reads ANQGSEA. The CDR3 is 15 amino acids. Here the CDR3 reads CSVEFPGYGGETQYF. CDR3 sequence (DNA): TGCAGCGTTGAATTTCCGGGGTACGGAGGAGAGACCCAGTACTTC. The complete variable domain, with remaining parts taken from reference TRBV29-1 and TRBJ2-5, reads SAVISQKPSRDICQRGTSLTIQCQVDSQVTMMFWYRQQPGQSLTLIATANQGSEATYESGFVIDKFPISRPNLTFSTLTVSNMSPEDSSIYLCSVEFPGYGGETQYFGPGTRLLVL.

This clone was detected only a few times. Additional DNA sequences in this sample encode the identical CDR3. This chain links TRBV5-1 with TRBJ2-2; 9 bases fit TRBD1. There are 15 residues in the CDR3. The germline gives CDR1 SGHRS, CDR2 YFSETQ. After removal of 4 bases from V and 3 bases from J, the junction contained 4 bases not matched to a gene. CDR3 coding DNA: TGCGCCAGCAGCCCAAGGACAGGGGACACCGGGGAGCTGTTTTTT. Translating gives CASSPRTGDTGELFF.

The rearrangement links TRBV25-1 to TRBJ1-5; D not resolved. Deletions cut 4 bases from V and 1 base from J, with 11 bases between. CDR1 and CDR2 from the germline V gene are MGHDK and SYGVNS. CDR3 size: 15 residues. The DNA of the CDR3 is TGTGCCAGCAGTGGTTCAGGTGCAAGCAATCAGCCCCAGCATTTT. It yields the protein CASSGSGASNQPQHF.

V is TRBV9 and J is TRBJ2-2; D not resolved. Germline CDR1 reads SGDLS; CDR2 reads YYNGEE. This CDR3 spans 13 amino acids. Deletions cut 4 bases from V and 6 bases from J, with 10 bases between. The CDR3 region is CASSLPPAGELFF. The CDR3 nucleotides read TGTGCCAGCAGCCTACCCCCGGCCGGGGAGCTGTTTTTT.

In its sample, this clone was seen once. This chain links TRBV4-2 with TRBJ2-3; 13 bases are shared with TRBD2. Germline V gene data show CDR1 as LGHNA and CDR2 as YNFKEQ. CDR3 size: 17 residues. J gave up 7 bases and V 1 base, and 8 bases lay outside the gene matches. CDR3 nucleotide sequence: TGTGCCAGCAGCCAAGGGTTACTAGCGGGAGGGGGGAATACGCAGTATTTT. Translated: CASSQGLLAGGGNTQYF.

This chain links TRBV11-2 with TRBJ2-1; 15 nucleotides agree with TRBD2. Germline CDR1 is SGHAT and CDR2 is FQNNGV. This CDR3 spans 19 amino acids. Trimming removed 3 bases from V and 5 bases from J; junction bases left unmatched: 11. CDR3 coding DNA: TGTGCCAGCAGCTTCAGTCCAGGGACTAGCGGGAGGATAGACAATGAGCAGTTCTTC. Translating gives CASSFSPGTSGRIDNEQFF.

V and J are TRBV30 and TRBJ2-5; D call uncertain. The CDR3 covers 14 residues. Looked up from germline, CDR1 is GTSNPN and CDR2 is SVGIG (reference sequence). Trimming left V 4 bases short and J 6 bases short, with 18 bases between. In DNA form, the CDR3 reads TGTGCCTGGATGGCGGACCAGGCAAGGAAGACCCAGTACTTC. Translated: CAWMADQARKTQYF.

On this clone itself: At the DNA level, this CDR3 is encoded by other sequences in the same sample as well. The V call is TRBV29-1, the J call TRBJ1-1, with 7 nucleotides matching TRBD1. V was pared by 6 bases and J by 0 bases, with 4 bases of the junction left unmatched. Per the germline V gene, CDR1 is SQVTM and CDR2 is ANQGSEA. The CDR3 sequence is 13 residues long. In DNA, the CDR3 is TGCAGCGTATCGGGACAGATGAACACTGAAGCTTTCTTT. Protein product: CSVSGQMNTEAFF.

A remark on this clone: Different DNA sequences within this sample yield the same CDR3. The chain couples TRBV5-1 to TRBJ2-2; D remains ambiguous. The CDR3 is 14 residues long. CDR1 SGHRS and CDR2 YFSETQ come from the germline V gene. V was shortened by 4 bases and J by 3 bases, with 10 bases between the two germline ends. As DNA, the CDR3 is TGCGCCAGCAGCCCACGGACCGACACCGGGGAGCTGTTTTTT. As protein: CASSPRTDTGELFF.

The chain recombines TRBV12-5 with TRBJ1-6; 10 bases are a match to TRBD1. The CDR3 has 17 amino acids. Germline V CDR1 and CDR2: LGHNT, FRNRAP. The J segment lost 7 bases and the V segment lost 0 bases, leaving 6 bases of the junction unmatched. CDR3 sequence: CASGLVLVGQGNSPLHF. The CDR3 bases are TGTGCTAGTGGTTTGGTACTCGTGGGACAGGGGAATTCACCCCTCCACTTT. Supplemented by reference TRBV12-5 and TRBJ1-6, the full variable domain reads DARVTQTPRHKVTEMGQEVTMRCQPILGHNTVFWYRQTMMQGLELLAYFRNRAPLDDSGMPKDRFSAEMPDATLATLKIQPSEPRDSAVYFCASGLVLVGQGNSPLHFGNGTRLTVT.

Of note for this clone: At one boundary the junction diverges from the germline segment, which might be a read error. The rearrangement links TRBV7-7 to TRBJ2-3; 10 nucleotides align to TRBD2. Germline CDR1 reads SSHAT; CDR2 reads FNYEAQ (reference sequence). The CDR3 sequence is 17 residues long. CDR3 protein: CASSLGAGGPGTDTQYF. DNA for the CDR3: TGTGCTAGCAGCTTAGGAGCGGGAGGGCCTGGCACAGATACGCAGTATTTT.

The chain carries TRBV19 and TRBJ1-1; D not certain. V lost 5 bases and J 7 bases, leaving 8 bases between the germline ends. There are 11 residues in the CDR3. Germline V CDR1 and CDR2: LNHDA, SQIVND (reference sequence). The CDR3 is CASSQRGEAFF. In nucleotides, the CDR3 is TGTGCCAGTAGTCAGCGGGGTGAAGCTTTCTTT.